A single sample gave rise to the 23 T cell receptor beta chains below, sequenced in a study of shared clonotypes between healthy human individuals. This table comes from immunoSEQ multiplex PCR, and its TCRdb copy is limited to in-frame clones, with some not included. The sample shows 550,000 to 850,000 clones, 74% of them seen only once. Sequenced material: memory CD4+ T cells sorted from blood. Stated subset: CD45RA-negative fraction. Receptors originate from a woman aged 25 to 39 in good health.

V and J are TRBV19 and TRBJ2-2, with 14 bases matching TRBD2. CDR3 length: 18 residues. CDR1 and CDR2 (germline): LNHDA, SQIVND (reference sequence). With V trimmed by 7 bases and J by 4 bases, 11 bases remained unmatched. The CDR3 loop is CASTIGLAGGRGTGELFF. The CDR3 region has the DNA TGTGCCAGTACCATTGGACTAGCGGGAGGCCGGGGCACCGGGGAGCTGTTTTTT.

As to this clone: The same CDR3 is also encoded by other DNA sequences in this sample. The gene calls are TRBV11-2 and TRBJ1-5; D not resolved. V was cut by 1 base and J by 4 bases, with 11 bases left in between. The CDR3 contains 15 residues. The germline gives CDR1 SGHAT, CDR2 FQNNGV. DNA of the CDR3: TGTGCCAGCAGCTTAGTTGGAGGTAGTAATCAGCCCCAGCATTTT. Protein: CASSLVGGSNQPQHF.

This chain joins TRBV29-1 and TRBJ2-1; D is perhaps TRBD1 (5 bases). V shed 3 bases and J shed 6 bases, with 12 bases lying between them. The CDR3 extends over 13 amino acids. The germline CDR1 and CDR2 sequences are SQVTM and ANQGSEA. CDR3 in amino acids: CSVDREQSNEQFF. CDR3 DNA sequence: TGCAGCGTTGACAGGGAACAATCCAATGAGCAGTTCTTC.

This sequence joins TRBV18 and TRBJ1-1; D uncertain. The CDR3 runs to 13 residues. The V end was cut by 3 bases, the J end by 5 bases, with 10 bases between. Per the germline V gene, CDR1 is KGHSH and CDR2 is LQKENI. The CDR3 here is CASSPDYGTEAFF. The CDR3 nucleotides are TGTGCCAGCTCACCGGATTACGGGACTGAAGCTTTCTTT.

V gene TRBV19 combines with J gene TRBJ1-2; D call uncertain. The CDR3 length is 13 residues. Germline V lookup: CDR1 LNHDA, CDR2 SQIVND (reference sequence). V shed 7 bases and J shed 2 bases, with 11 bases lying between them. Written as DNA, the CDR3 is TGTGCCAGTACCCCTCGCCTCAACTATGGCTACACCTTC. This sequence encodes CASTPRLNYGYTF.

This chain connects TRBV27 to TRBJ1-4; no firm D call. The CDR3 totals 18 residues. Germline-derived CDR1 and CDR2 are MNHEY and SMNVEV (reference sequence). Trimming left V 6 bases short and J 0 bases short, with 20 bases between. The chain's CDR3 is CASSRSLLADATNEKLFF. Written as DNA, the CDR3 is TGTGCCAGCAGCCGCTCTTTATTGGCCGATGCAACTAATGAAAAACTGTTTTTT. Combining the CDR3 with reference TRBV27 and TRBJ1-4 gives the whole variable domain EAQVTQNPRYLITVTGKKLTVTCSQNMNHEYMSWYRQDPGLGLRQIYYSMNVEVTDKGDVPEGYKVSRKEKRNFPLILESPSPNQTSLYFCASSRSLLADATNEKLFFGSGTQLSVL.

The CDR3 here is CASSLDPGNEQYF. CDR3 DNA: TGTGCCAGCAGCTTAGACCCGGGGAACGAGCAGTACTTC. The V gene is TRBV11-2, the J gene TRBJ2-7, with D possibly TRBD2 on 5 matching bases. The germline CDR1 and CDR2 sequences are SGHAT and FQNNGV. The CDR3 runs 13 residues. The V end lost 0 bases, the J end lost 5 bases, and 8 bases lay between the germline ends.

In the case of this clone: This same CDR3 is encoded by further DNA sequences in the sample. V usage is TRBV18 and J usage is TRBJ2-3; D may correspond to TRBD1 or TRBD2 (5 bases each). CDR1 and CDR2 (germline): KGHSH, LQKENI. V lost 2 bases to trimming and J lost 2 bases, with 5 bases between them. This CDR3 region has 13 residues. CDR3 nucleotide sequence: TGTGCCAGCTCACCAGGGACCACAGATACGCAGTATTTT. Its translation is CASSPGTTDTQYF.

This clone was detected once. This chain connects TRBV2 to TRBJ1-2; 7 bases match TRBD1. Trimming cost V 6 bases and J 3 bases; bases outside gene matches: 7. In germline, CDR1 is SNHLY, CDR2 FYNNEI. The CDR3 covers 14 residues. In DNA, the CDR3 is TGTGCCAGCAGGGGGGGACAGCGGTACTATGGCTACACCTTC. It translates to CASRGGQRYYGYTF.

The chain has TRBV19 and TRBJ2-3, with a weak D call TRBD2 (5 bases). Looked up from germline, CDR1 is LNHDA and CDR2 is SQIVND (reference sequence). This CDR3 has 15 residues. V was trimmed by 5 bases and J by 3 bases, leaving 15 bases between them. DNA for the CDR3: TGTGCCAGTAGTGTATCACGGGGATTTACAGATACGCAGTATTTT. It codes for CASSVSRGFTDTQYF. Full variable domain (missing parts from reference TRBV19 and TRBJ2-3): DGGITQSPKYLFRKEGQNVTLSCEQNLNHDAMYWYRQDPGQGLRLIYYSQIVNDFQKGDIAEGYSVSREKKESFPLTVTSAQKNPTAFYLCASSVSRGFTDTQYFGPGTRLTVL.

This chain links TRBV28 with TRBJ2-7; no definite D call. Germline V lookup: CDR1 MDHEN, CDR2 SYDVKM. The CDR3 is 13 residues long. V was pared by 3 bases and J by 3 bases, with 9 bases between. CDR3 protein: CASSFFQRYEQYF. CDR3 sequence (DNA): TGTGCCAGCAGTTTTTTTCAACGCTACGAGCAGTACTTC.

The V and J genes are TRBV28 and TRBJ2-5; weak D call: TRBD2 (7 bases). V lost 2 bases and J lost 2, with 15 bases in between. Germline CDR1 MDHEN, CDR2 SYDVKM. The length of the CDR3 is 16 residues. CDR3 DNA sequence: TGTGCCAGCAGTTTAATGTTTAAGGGGGGGCAAGAGACCCAGTACTTC. This codes for CASSLMFKGGQETQYF.

The chain recombines TRBV6-5 with TRBJ1-5; D not resolved. From germline, CDR1 is MNHEY and CDR2 SVGAGI. The CDR3 sequence is 13 residues long. V lost 5 bases to trimming and J lost 5 bases, with 10 bases between them. DNA of the CDR3: TGTGCCAGCAGTGTAGGGCAGCATCAGCCCCAGCATTTT. The encoded protein is CASSVGQHQPQHF.

The chain links TRBV5-4 to TRBJ2-7; weak D call: TRBD2 (6 bases). This CDR3 spans 15 amino acids. Trimming took off 4 bases at V and 3 bases at J, with 17 bases between the two ends. The germline CDR1 and CDR2 sequences are SGHNT and YYREEE (reference sequence). The CDR3 reads CASSPSTGSHYEQYF. CDR3 DNA: TGTGCCAGCAGCCCATCCACCGGGAGCCACTACGAGCAGTACTTC. Based on the CDR3 plus reference TRBV5-4 and TRBJ2-7, the full variable domain is ETGVTQSPTHLIKTRGQQVTLRCSSQSGHNTVSWYQQALGQGPQFIFQYYREEENGRGNFPPRFSGLQFPNYSSELNVNALELDDSALYLCASSPSTGSHYEQYFGPGTRLTVT.

The chain combines TRBV2 with TRBJ2-1, with D unclear. CDR1 and CDR2 from the germline V gene are SNHLY and FYNNEI. The CDR3 totals 12 residues. V lost 5 bases and J 3 bases, leaving 5 bases between the germline ends. The CDR3 is CASSYHYNEQFF. Here the CDR3 DNA reads TGTGCCAGCAGTTACCACTACAATGAGCAGTTCTTC.

This clone appeared a few times. The chain links TRBV6-5 to TRBJ2-7; 7 nucleotides match TRBD2. Trimming at V came to 9 bases and at J to 3 bases, leaving 2 bases not matched to a gene. Per germline, CDR1 MNHEY and CDR2 SVGAGI. CDR3 length equals 11 residues. The CDR3: CASQRDYEQYF. For the CDR3, the DNA is TGTGCCAGTCAGCGGGACTACGAGCAGTACTTC.

This chain joins TRBV7-8 and TRBJ2-1, with TRBD2 identical over 10 bases. Looked up from germline, CDR1 is SGHVS and CDR2 is FQNEAQ. The V and J ends lost 5 bases and 4 bases, in that order; junction bases with no gene match: 5. CDR3 size: 15 residues. The DNA of the CDR3 is TGTGCCAGCAGCGCCACTAGCGGGATTTACAATGAGCAGTTCTTC. Translated: CASSATSGIYNEQFF.

The rearrangement uses TRBV30 and TRBJ2-7; TRBD1 aligns across 9 bases. Germline lookup yields CDR1 GTSNPN and CDR2 SVGIG (reference sequence). The CDR3 is 12 residues long. With 6 bases clipped from V and 3 bases from J, the junction kept 3 bases outside the gene matches. Written as DNA, the CDR3 is TGTGCCTGCCGGGACAGGGACTACGAGCAGTACTTC. Its translation: CACRDRDYEQYF.

The chain joins TRBV7-2 to TRBJ2-5; TRBD1 agrees at 7 bases. The CDR3 contains 14 residues. Germline CDR1 SGHTA, CDR2 FQGNSA. V shed 6 bases, J shed 5 bases, and the junction held 9 bases outside the gene matches. The DNA of the CDR3 is TGTGCCAGCAGGTATTTGGACAGGCTGGAGACCCAGTACTTC. Protein sequence: CASRYLDRLETQYF.

The gene calls are TRBV5-6 and TRBJ2-7; D possibly corresponds to TRBD2 (7 bases). The ends were cut back, 4 bases at V and 2 bases at J, with 16 bases in the middle. The CDR3 totals 15 residues. CDR1 and CDR2 from the germline V gene are SGHDT and YYEEEE. The chain's CDR3 is CASSGEGDGTYEQYF. The DNA for the CDR3 is TGTGCCAGCAGCGGGGAGGGGGACGGGACCTACGAGCAGTACTTC.

This chain links TRBV9 with TRBJ2-1, with D maybe TRBD2 (5 bases). Trimming took off 2 bases at V and 7 bases at J, with 16 bases between the two ends. This CDR3 is built from 15 residues. Germline V gives CDR1 SGDLS, CDR2 YYNGEE. CDR3 residues: CASSVKGVLMNEQFF. In nucleotides, the CDR3 is TGTGCCAGCAGCGTCAAGGGAGTGCTTATGAATGAGCAGTTCTTC.

This rearrangement joins TRBV27 to TRBJ2-2; D uncertain. The CDR3 loop spans 16 amino acids. V shed 5 bases and J shed 4 bases, with 17 bases lying between them. The germline V gene encodes CDR1 MNHEY and CDR2 SMNVEV (reference sequence). The CDR3 loop reads CASSHSGLRPTGELFF. CDR3 coding DNA: TGTGCCAGCAGTCATTCCGGTTTAAGGCCCACCGGGGAGCTGTTTTTT.

This rearrangement joins TRBV29-1 to TRBJ1-1; D is perhaps TRBD1 (6 bases). The ends were cut back, 7 bases at V and 1 base at J, with 13 bases in the middle. The germline V gene encodes CDR1 SQVTM and CDR2 ANQGSEA. The CDR3 has 13 residues. CDR3 protein: CSACQGRNTEAFF. DNA of the CDR3: TGCAGCGCCTGTCAGGGGCGGAACACTGAAGCTTTCTTT. Looking up the rest from reference TRBV29-1 and TRBJ1-1 gives the full variable domain: SAVISQKPSRDICQRGTSLTIQCQVDSQVTMMFWYRQQPGQSLTLIATANQGSEATYESGFVIDKFPISRPNLTFSTLTVSNMSPEDSSIYLCSACQGRNTEAFFGQGTRLTVV.